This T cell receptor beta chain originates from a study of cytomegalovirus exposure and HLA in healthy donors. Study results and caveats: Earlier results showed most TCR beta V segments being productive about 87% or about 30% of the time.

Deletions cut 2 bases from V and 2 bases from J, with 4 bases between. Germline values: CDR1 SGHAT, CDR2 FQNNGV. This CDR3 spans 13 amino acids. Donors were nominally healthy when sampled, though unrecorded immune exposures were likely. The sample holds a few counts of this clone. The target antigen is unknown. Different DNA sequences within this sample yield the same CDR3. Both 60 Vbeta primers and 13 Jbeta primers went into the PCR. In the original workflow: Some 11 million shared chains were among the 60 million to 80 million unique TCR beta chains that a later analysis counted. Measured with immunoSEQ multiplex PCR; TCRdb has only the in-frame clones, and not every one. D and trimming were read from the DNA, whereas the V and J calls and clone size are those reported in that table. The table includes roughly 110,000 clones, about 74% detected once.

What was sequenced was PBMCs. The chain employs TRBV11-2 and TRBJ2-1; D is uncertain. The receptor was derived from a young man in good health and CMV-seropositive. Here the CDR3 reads CASSLQTYNEQFF. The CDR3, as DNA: TGTGCCAGCAGCTTACAAACCTACAATGAGCAGTTCTTC.